The source of this T cell receptor (beta chain) is a study of post-analysis software for immune sequencing data. The library was made from cDNA and included unique molecular identifiers. TCRdb passed the PCR reads through MiXCR, listing each CDR3 protein once. The sample holds hundreds of thousands of distinct CDR3 sequences, about 60% seen once. This clonotype was recorded a few times. What it binds is not known. Trimming took 4 bases from V and 3 from J; bases not matched to a gene: 9. Germline CDR1 is SGHRS and CDR2 is YFSETQ. This CDR3 is 15 amino acids long. Overall study results and limits: In multiple sclerosis, normalized Chao1 diversity was significantly below that of controls. Under the F measure, samples that were prepared in one batch clustered strongly together. Four or five TRBV segments, including TRBV5-6, TRBV5-1 and TRBV20-1, were more frequent in patients than controls.

The genes are TRBV5-1 and TRBJ1-2, with TRBD1 matching over 7 bases. The sequencing sample was made of blood. This clonotype was sampled from a girl aged 2 to 10 with multiple sclerosis. CDR3 bases: TGCGCCAGCAGCCCGACAGGGAATAGGGACTATGGCTACACCTTC. This sequence encodes CASSPTGNRDYGYTF.